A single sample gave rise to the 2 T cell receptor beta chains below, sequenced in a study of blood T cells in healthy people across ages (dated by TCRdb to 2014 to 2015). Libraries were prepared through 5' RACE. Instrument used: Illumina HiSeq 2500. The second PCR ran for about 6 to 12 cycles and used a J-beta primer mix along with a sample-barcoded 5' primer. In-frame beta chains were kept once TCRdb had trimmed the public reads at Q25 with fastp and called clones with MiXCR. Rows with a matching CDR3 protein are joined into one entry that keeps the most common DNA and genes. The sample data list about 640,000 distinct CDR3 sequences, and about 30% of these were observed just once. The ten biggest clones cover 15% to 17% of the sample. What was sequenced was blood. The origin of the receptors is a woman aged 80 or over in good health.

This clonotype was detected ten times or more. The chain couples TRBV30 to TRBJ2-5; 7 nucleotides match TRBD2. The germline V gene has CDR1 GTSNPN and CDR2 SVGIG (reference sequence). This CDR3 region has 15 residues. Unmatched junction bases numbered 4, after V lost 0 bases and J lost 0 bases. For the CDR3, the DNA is TGTGCCTGGAGTGTGGCTAGCGGCTACCAAGAGACCCAGTACTTC. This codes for CAWSVASGYQETQYF.

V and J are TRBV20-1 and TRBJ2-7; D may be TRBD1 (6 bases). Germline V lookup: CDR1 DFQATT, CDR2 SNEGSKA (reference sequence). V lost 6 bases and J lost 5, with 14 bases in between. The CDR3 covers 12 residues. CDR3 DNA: TGCAGTGCCCCGAGGACAGCCGACGAGCAGTACTTC. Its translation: CSAPRTADEQYF.